The clone carrying this TCR beta chain was counted at least ten times. RNA transcripts served as the template for amplifying TCR beta CDR3 regions. TCR CDR3 regions were first amplified by RT-PCR with HTBI primers. TCRdb fed the multiplex PCR reads into MiXCR, producing one record per CDR3 protein. The table lists about 510,000 distinct CDR3 sequences, 13% to 15% of them singletons. The record originates from a study of T cells in Graves' hyperthyroidism and ophthalmopathy. The hyperthyroidism patients had all been newly diagnosed, and their disease duration was under 2 months. Their ages ranged from 18 to 65 years. On the basis of clinical symptoms, serum thyroxine and TRAb, thyroid ultrasound and orbital computed tomography, diagnoses were made. The authors took PBMCs from 10 ml fresh peripheral blood. The CDR3 length is 16 residues. From germline, CDR1 is SGDLS and CDR2 YYNGEE. The V end was cut by 3 bases, the J end by 3 bases, with 16 bases between.

The chain combines TRBV9 with TRBJ1-3, with D maybe TRBD1 (5 bases). The sample taken for sequencing was blood. The TCR originated in a woman aged 35 to 49 with Graves' hyperthyroidism. The CDR3 is CASSGGTPKGGNTIYF. For the CDR3, the DNA is TGTGCCAGCAGCGGCGGGACTCCAAAGGGTGGAAACACCATATATTTT.